This entry lists 5 T cell receptor beta chains sequenced from one sample in a study of response to subunit inactivated influenza vaccine. TCRdb re-analysed the RT-PCR reads in MiXCR, keeping a single row per CDR3 protein. The table records 530,000 or so distinct CDR3 sequences, roughly 12% of them present only once. The specimen was PBMCs from blood, collected on the day of vaccination. The receptors were gathered from a man in his fifties or sixties who received an inactivated influenza vaccine.

The chain recombines TRBV20-1 with TRBJ2-2; TRBD1 might be the D (6 bases). Germline loops: CDR1 DFQATT, CDR2 SNEGSKA (reference sequence). Trimming cost V 5 bases and J 5 bases, with 9 bases left between them. This CDR3 is built from 12 residues. The CDR3 is CSASTGTGELFF. CDR3 bases: TGCAGTGCTTCCACAGGGACCGGGGAGCTGTTTTTT.

This clonotype occurred a few times. The rearrangement links TRBV20-1 to TRBJ2-1; tentatively, D is TRBD2 (8 bases). Trimming removed 3 bases at V and 12 bases at J, with 18 bases between. Germline assignment: CDR1 DFQATT and CDR2 SNEGSKA (reference sequence). The CDR3 is 13 amino acids. The CDR3 DNA sequence: TGCAGTGCTAGGGGACAGTGGACTAGCTCGCAGTTCTTC. It encodes CSARGQWTSSQFF.

This clonotype occurred a few times. This rearrangement joins TRBV12-3 or TRBV12-4 to TRBJ2-1; TRBD2 matches at 9 bases. V trimming: 7 bases; J trimming: 5 bases; junction bases outside the gene matches: 12. The CDR3 consists of 16 residues. The CDR3 bases are TGTGCCAGCAATCCACCGGGACTAGCTATCCACAATGAGCAGTTCTTC. Residues: CASNPPGLAIHNEQFF.

This clonotype was recorded a few times. The gene calls are TRBV7-8 and TRBJ2-6; D may correspond to TRBD1 or TRBD2 (5 bases each). Germline loops: CDR1 SGHVS, CDR2 FQNEAQ. This CDR3 region has 17 residues. V shed 5 bases and J shed 1 base, with 15 bases lying between them. CDR3 in amino acids: CASSPGSQVSGANVLTF. CDR3 coding DNA: TGTGCCAGCAGCCCGGGATCACAGGTTTCTGGGGCCAACGTCCTGACTTTC.

This clonotype came up many times. The V gene is TRBV12-3 or TRBV12-4, the J gene TRBJ2-2; D uncertain. CDR3 length: 12 residues. Trimming removed 7 bases from V and 1 base from J, with 4 bases in between. The DNA of the CDR3 is TGTGCCAGCACCGTGAACACCGGGGAGCTGTTTTTT. It specifies CASTVNTGELFF.